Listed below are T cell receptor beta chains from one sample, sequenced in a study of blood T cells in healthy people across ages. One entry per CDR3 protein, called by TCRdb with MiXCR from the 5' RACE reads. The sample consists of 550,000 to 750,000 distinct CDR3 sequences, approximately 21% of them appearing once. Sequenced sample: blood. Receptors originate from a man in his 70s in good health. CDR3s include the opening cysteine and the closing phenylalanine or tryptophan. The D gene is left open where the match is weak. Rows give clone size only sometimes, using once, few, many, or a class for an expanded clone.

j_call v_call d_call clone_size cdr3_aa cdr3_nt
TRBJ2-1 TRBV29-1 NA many CSVEQLNSYNEQFF TGCAGCGTTGAACAGTTGAACTCCTACAATGAGCAGTTCTTC
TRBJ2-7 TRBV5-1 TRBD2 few CASTDPSGDEQYF TGCGCCAGCACCGACCCCAGCGGGGACGAGCAGTACTTC
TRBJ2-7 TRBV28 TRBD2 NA CASRNSLGSGNTYEQYF TGTGCCAGCCGAAATTCCCTGGGTAGCGGGAATACCTACGAGCAGTACTTC
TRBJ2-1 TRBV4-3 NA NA CASSQEINNEQFF TGCGCCAGCAGCCAAGAGATTAACAATGAGCAGTTCTTC
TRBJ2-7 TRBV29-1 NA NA CSVSRGPIGEQYF TGCAGCGTCTCGCGGGGCCCCATCGGCGAGCAGTACTTC
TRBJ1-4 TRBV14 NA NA CASSSTGAQGEKLFF TGTGCCAGCAGCTCAACGGGGGCCCAGGGGGAAAAACTGTTTTTT
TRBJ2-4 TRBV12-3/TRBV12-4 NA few CASSYHTKNIQYF TGTGCCAGCAGTTACCACACCAAAAACATTCAGTACTTC
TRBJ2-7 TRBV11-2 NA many CASRLRQSSYEQYF TGTGCCAGCAGATTGAGACAGAGCTCCTACGAGCAGTACTTC
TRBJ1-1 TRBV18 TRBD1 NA CASSEATGGTEAFF TGTGCCAGCTCAGAAGCAACAGGGGGCACTGAAGCTTTCTTT
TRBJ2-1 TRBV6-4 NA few CASSVREGVGNEQFF TGTGCCAGCAGTGTAAGGGAGGGGGTGGGCAATGAGCAGTTCTTC